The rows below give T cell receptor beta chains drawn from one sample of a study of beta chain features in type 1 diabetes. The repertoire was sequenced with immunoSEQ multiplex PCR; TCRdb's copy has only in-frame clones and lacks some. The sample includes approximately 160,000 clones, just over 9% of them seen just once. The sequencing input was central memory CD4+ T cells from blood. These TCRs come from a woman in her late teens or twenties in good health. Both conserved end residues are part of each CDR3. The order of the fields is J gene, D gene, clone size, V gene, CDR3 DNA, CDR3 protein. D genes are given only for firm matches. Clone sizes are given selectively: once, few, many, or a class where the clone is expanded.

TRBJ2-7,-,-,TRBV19,TGTGCCAGTAGTATCGGGTTTGAGAGCTCCTACGAGCAGTACTTC,CASSIGFESSYEQYF
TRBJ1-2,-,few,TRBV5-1,TGCGCCAGCAGCTTGGTAGATTCCTATGGCTACACCTTC,CASSLVDSYGYTF
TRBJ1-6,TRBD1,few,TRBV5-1,TGCGCCAGCAGCTTGGGGGACAGAGATTCACCCCTCCACTTT,CASSLGDRDSPLHF
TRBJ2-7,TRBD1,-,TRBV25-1,TGTGCCAGCAGGAAGGGGGCAACCTACGAGCAGTACTTC,CASRKGATYEQYF
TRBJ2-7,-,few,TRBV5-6,TGTGCCAGCAGCTTTGAACAGCCCTACGAGCAGTACTTC,CASSFEQPYEQYF
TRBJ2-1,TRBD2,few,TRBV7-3,TGTGCCAGCAGCTTAGGTAGCGGGGTTTACAATGAGCAGTTCTTC,CASSLGSGVYNEQFF
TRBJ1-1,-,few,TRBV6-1,TGTGCCAGCAGTGCAAACAGGGACACTGAAGCTTTCTTT,CASSANRDTEAFF
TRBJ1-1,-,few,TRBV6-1,TGTGCCAGCAGTGAAGTTAGGGGCTCGGTCACTGAAGCTTTCTTT,CASSEVRGSVTEAFF
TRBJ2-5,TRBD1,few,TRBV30,TGTGCCTGGATTCCGGGACAGGTCTACCAAGAGACCCAGTACTTC,CAWIPGQVYQETQYF
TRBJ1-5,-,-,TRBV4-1,TGCGCCAGCAGCCAAACGGGAATAGGGCCCCAGCATTTT,CASSQTGIGPQHF
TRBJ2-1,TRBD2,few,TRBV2,TGTGCCAGCAAGGCGGGCGGGGGCAATGAGCAGTTCTTC,CASKAGGGNEQFF
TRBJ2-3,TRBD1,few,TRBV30,TGTGCCTGGGGCGCGTGGACAGGGATAATGTATTTT,CAWGAWTGIMYF
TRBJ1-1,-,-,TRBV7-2,TGTGCCAGCAGCTCCTCACGGGGTAACACTGAAGCTTTCTTT,CASSSSRGNTEAFF
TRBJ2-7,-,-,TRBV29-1,TGCAGCGTCGCGGGTCCCTACGAGCAGTACTTC,CSVAGPYEQYF
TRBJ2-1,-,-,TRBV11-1,TGTGCCAGCAGCTTAGCAGGGGCGTCGAGCTACAATGAGCAGTTCTTC,CASSLAGASSYNEQFF
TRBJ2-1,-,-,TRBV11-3,TGTGCCAGCAGCCGACAACCGAACAGGGCAAATGAGCAGTTCTTC,CASSRQPNRANEQFF
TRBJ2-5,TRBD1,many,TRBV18,TGTGCCAGCTCAACGGCACAGGGGGAGACCCAGTACTTC,CASSTAQGETQYF
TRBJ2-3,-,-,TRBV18,TGTGCCAGCTCCGAGCAGGGCGTCACAGATACGCAGTATTTT,CASSEQGVTDTQYF
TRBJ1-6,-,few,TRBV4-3,TGCGCCAGCAGCCAAGATCCGAGGAGCTCCTATAATTCACCCCTCCACTTT,CASSQDPRSSYNSPLHF
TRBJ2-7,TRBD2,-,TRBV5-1,TGCGCCAGCAGCTTGGATGGCGGGAGTGGATACGAGCAGTACTTC,CASSLDGGSGYEQYF
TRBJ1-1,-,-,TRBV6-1,TGTGCCAGCAGTGCCGCCCGCGGCCGGCTGAACACTGAAGCTTTCTTT,CASSAARGRLNTEAFF
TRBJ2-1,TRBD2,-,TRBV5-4,TGTGCCAGCAGCTTGGAGGGTAGCGGGAGGGCCAATGAGCAGTTCTTC,CASSLEGSGRANEQFF
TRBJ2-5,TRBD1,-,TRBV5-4,TGTGCCAGCAGCGACCCCATAACAGGGGTGGTAGGGACCCAGTACTTC,CASSDPITGVVGTQYF
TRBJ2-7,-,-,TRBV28,TGTGCCGGAGCGGGTGCGAGTTCCTACGAGCAGTACTTC,CAGAGASSYEQYF
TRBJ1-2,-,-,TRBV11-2,TGTGCCAGCAGCCAATCGGAGTCCTATGGCTACACCTTC,CASSQSESYGYTF
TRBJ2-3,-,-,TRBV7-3,TGTGCCAGCAGCTCCTCCACAGATACGCAGTATTTT,CASSSSTDTQYF